Listed below are T cell receptor beta chains from one sample, sequenced in a study of blood T cells in healthy people across ages. TCRdb analysed the 5' RACE reads with MiXCR anew, one entry per CDR3 protein. The sample contains roughly 900,000 distinct CDR3 sequences, 40% to 60% of which appear only once. Input material: blood. Every receptor here comes from a man aged 25-45 years in good health. CDR3s leave out the opening cysteine and the closing phenylalanine or tryptophan.

J gene,V gene,CDR3 protein
TRBJ2-7,TRBV29-1,SVSARYEQY
TRBJ1-5,TRBV5-1,ASSRDSDQPQH
TRBJ2-3,TRBV28,ASSLGLLAGVGTQY
TRBJ1-4,TRBV6-5,ASSPDVPTNEKLF
TRBJ2-4,TRBV15,ATSREVTLLAKNIQY
TRBJ1-6,TRBV27,ASSPSQISPLH
TRBJ2-5,TRBV5-6,ASSRGQGPQETQY
TRBJ1-2,TRBV6-5,ASARDRVKYGYT
TRBJ2-1,TRBV7-2,ASSGRQGNEQF
TRBJ2-7,TRBV7-2,ASSPLTTGEY
TRBJ2-5,TRBV20-1,SARVPLAGQETQY
TRBJ1-4,TRBV12-3/TRBV12-4,ASRSRQGVGKLF
TRBJ2-5,TRBV2,ASSPFTSGGETQY
TRBJ2-6,TRBV4-1,ASSQEGSGGALGANVLT
TRBJ2-2,TRBV27,ASSFYPGELF
TRBJ2-1,TRBV28,ASSLTDRSSYNEQF
TRBJ2-7,TRBV6-5,ASSYSARGSYEQY
TRBJ2-1,TRBV11-2,ASVRGGYNGQF
TRBJ2-6,TRBV6-1,ASSPGQSSSGANVLT
TRBJ1-6,TRBV3-1,ASSQARASPLH
TRBJ2-7,TRBV6-5,ASSYHAPGTAAYEQY
TRBJ1-6,TRBV7-3,ASSFRDRGSPLH